This TCR beta chain was documented in a study of blood T cell repertoires in COVID-19. Sequenced by immunoSEQ multiplex PCR; TCRdb stores in-frame clones only, minus some. The sample records 150,000 or so clones, about 85% being singletons. This clone came up a few times. Germline V CDR1 and CDR2: MNHEY, SVGAGI. V was pared by 2 bases and J by 0 bases, with 8 bases between. The CDR3 has 16 amino acids. The sequencing sample was made of peripheral blood. The rearrangement joins TRBV6-5 to TRBJ2-6, with D unclear. The receptor was derived from a woman in her sixties or seventies with COVID-19, enrolled during active disease. CDR3 DNA sequence: TGTGCCAGCAGTTACCTAGTAACCTCTGGGGCCAACGTCCTGACTTTC. This sequence encodes CASSYLVTSGANVLTF.